This T cell receptor beta chain is from a study of T cells in Graves' hyperthyroidism and ophthalmopathy. Study information: The authors collected peripheral blood at initial diagnosis, before any treatment.

J gave up 6 bases and V 7 bases, and 21 bases lay outside the gene matches. The CDR3 is made up of 18 amino acids. Germline loops: CDR1 SNHLY, CDR2 FYNNEI. Amplified regions were TCR beta CDR3 sequences from RNA transcripts. TCR CDR3 regions were first amplified by RT-PCR with HTBI primers. MiXCR was run by TCRdb on the multiplex PCR reads, yielding one entry per CDR3 protein. The repertoire includes about 600,000 distinct CDR3 sequences, roughly a sixth of them detected once, and around 3.5% sits in the top ten. This clonotype was seen ten or more times. Its antigen is still unknown. Study-wide points: Most thyroid clonotypes expanded above 0.001 were also detected in blood.

The sequencing input was blood. The V and J genes are TRBV2 and TRBJ2-1, with 7 bases matching TRBD2. This TCR was sampled from a woman aged 40 to 50 with Graves' ophthalmopathy. CDR3 loop: CASTAGTIAGPGVNEQFF. CDR3 DNA: TGTGCCAGCACGGCTGGGACCATAGCGGGCCCCGGGGTCAATGAGCAGTTCTTC. Filled out from reference TRBV2 and TRBJ2-1, the complete variable domain reads EPEVTQTPSHQVTQMGQEVILRCVPISNHLYFYWYRQILGQKVEFLVSFYNNEISEKSEIFDDQFSVERPDGSNFTLKIRSTKLEDSAMYFCASTAGTIAGPGVNEQFFGPGTRLTVL.